Sequencing of this T cell receptor beta chain was carried out in a study of blood T cells in healthy people across ages. The second PCR ran about 6 to 12 cycles with a sample-barcoded 5' primer and J-beta primers. TCRdb passed the 5' RACE reads through MiXCR, listing each CDR3 protein once. The table records 1.5 million to 2 million distinct CDR3 sequences, about 32% of them present only once. The CDR3 contains 17 residues. Germline values: CDR1 LNHDA, CDR2 SQIVND (reference sequence). With V trimmed by 3 bases and J by 7 bases, 14 bases remained unmatched. The V call is TRBV19, the J call TRBJ2-5, with 10 bases that match TRBD1. This receptor was obtained from a woman aged 25-40 years in good health. Sequencing used blood. CDR3 sequence: CASSITTGTGVEGTQYF. The DNA for the CDR3 is TGTGCCAGTAGTATTACTACCGGGACAGGGGTTGAGGGGACCCAGTACTTC.